This T cell receptor (beta chain) originates from a study of T and B cells in COVID-19 patients. For the study at large: Peripheral blood came from COVID-19 patients with active infection or after recovery. Of 20 active-infection patients, 12 were critically ill with mechanical ventilation or extracorporeal membrane oxygenation.

Each TRB amplification used about 250-550 ng of genomic DNA from blood. In this sample, this clonotype is medium-sized. BIOMED2 TRB-A/B primer pools were used in multiplex TRB PCR. TCRdb redid the calling of the multiplex PCR reads with MiXCR, one entry per CDR3 protein. Here the sample spans thousands of distinct CDR3 sequences, around 30% being singletons. The trim removed 4 bases at V and 6 bases at J, leaving 4 bases unmatched. The CDR3 is 13 residues long. The germline V gene encodes CDR1 SQVTM and CDR2 ANQGSEA. The source is a human donor who had recovered from COVID-19. Sequencing was done on a sample of blood. This rearrangement joins TRBV29-1 to TRBJ2-5; 11 nucleotides match TRBD1. Here the CDR3 DNA reads TGCAGCGTTGTTGGGACAGGGGGGAAGACCCAGTACTTC. Its protein product is CSVVGTGGKTQYF.